These 32 T cell receptor beta chains came from one sample sequenced in a study of blood T cell repertoires in COVID-19. Here immunoSEQ multiplex PCR was the method, and the copy in TCRdb shows in-frame clones only, minus some. The sample lists approximately 400,000 clones, 87% occurring once. Source material: PBMCs or T cells enriched from blood (not recorded which). These TCRs come from a man aged 25-45 years who had recovered from COVID-19.

This chain joins TRBV10-2 and TRBJ1-2; tentatively, D is TRBD1 (6 bases). CDR1 is WSHSY, CDR2 SAAADI, per germline. CDR3 length equals 14 residues. V shed 6 bases and J shed 1 base, with 12 bases lying between them. DNA for the CDR3: TGCGCCAGCAGCGACGGGACACATAACTATGGCTACACCTTC. This gives the protein CASSDGTHNYGYTF.

This chain connects TRBV2 to TRBJ1-1; D is unclear. Trimming pared 6 bases from V and 4 bases from J, leaving 15 bases between. The CDR3 totals 14 residues. CDR1 is SNHLY, CDR2 FYNNEI, per germline. The CDR3 DNA sequence: TGTGCCAGCAGAGCGGACGGAGGCGGCACTGAAGCTTTCTTT. It translates to CASRADGGGTEAFF.

The chain is built from TRBV7-2 and TRBJ2-7; D not resolved. V lost 0 bases to trimming and J lost 7 bases, with 19 bases between them. This CDR3 is built from 16 residues. Germline assignment: CDR1 SGHTA and CDR2 FQGNSA. The DNA of the CDR3 is TGTGCCAGCAGCTTAGCCGTCGGGTTAGAGTTTGGTGAGCAGTACTTC. Translating gives CASSLAVGLEFGEQYF.

The rearrangement uses TRBV7-2 and TRBJ2-5, with TRBD2 as a possible D gene (6 bases). Germline V gives CDR1 SGHTA, CDR2 FQGNSA. The CDR3 loop spans 14 amino acids. The ends were cut back, 4 bases at V and 3 bases at J, with 12 bases in the middle. In DNA, the CDR3 is TGTGCCAGCAGCTCAATGGCGGGGAAAGAGACCCAGTACTTC. The encoded protein is CASSSMAGKETQYF.

This clone was found a few times. The identical CDR3 is also encoded by other nucleotide sequences in the sample. This sequence joins TRBV5-1 and TRBJ1-1, with D maybe TRBD1 (6 bases). CDR3 length: 14 amino acids. Germline V gene data show CDR1 as SGHRS and CDR2 as YFSETQ. The V end was cut by 0 bases, the J end by 1 base, with 7 bases between. The CDR3 DNA sequence: TGCGCCAGCAGCTTGGGAGGGGGGAACACTGAAGCTTTCTTT. It yields the protein CASSLGGGNTEAFF.

DNA of the CDR3: TGTGCCAGTAGTAGGACAGGCTTTATCTATGGCTACACCTTC. Translating gives CASSRTGFIYGYTF. The rearrangement uses TRBV19 and TRBJ1-2; 7 bases line up with TRBD1. Germline assignment: CDR1 LNHDA and CDR2 SQIVND (reference sequence). The CDR3 is made up of 14 amino acids. V lost 4 bases and J lost 4; bases outside the gene matches: 6.

This clone has a single count. This chain uses TRBV18 with TRBJ1-2, with 9 bases that match TRBD1. Germline V lookup: CDR1 KGHSH, CDR2 LQKENI. Trimming cost V 3 bases and J 8 bases; bases outside gene matches: 7. The CDR3 sequence is 14 residues long. This chain's CDR3 is CASSPSGQGGGYTF. CDR3 nucleotides: TGTGCCAGCTCACCGTCGGGACAGGGAGGAGGCTACACCTTC.

The rearrangement uses TRBV19 and TRBJ1-5; 12 bases fit TRBD1. The CDR3 sequence is 15 residues long. In germline, CDR1 is LNHDA, CDR2 SQIVND (reference sequence). The ends lost 7 bases at V and 6 bases at J; junction bases unmatched: 7. Here the CDR3 DNA reads TGTGCCAGTACTCCGGGACAGGGGGCGAGTCAGCCCCAGCATTTT. It codes for CASTPGQGASQPQHF.

The V gene is TRBV11-2, the J gene TRBJ1-1, with D possibly being TRBD1 (5 bases). The V end was cut by 5 bases, the J end by 7 bases, with 17 bases between. CDR1 and CDR2 from the germline V gene are SGHAT and FQNNGV. This CDR3 has 14 amino acids. This chain's CDR3 is CASSAAGPGNEAFF. CDR3 coding DNA: TGTGCCAGCAGCGCGGCGGGACCGGGAAATGAAGCTTTCTTT. Full variable domain (outside the CDR3, taken from reference TRBV11-2 and TRBJ1-1): EAGVAQSPRYKIIEKRQSVAFWCNPISGHATLYWYQQILGQGPKLLIQFQNNGVVDDSQLPKDRFSAERLKGVDSTLKIQPAKLEDSAVYLCASSAAGPGNEAFFGQGTRLTVV.

A word on this clone: Other DNA sequences in the same sample also yield this CDR3. The V call is TRBV19, the J call TRBJ1-2; tentatively, D is TRBD1 (5 bases). This CDR3 comprises 12 residues. V lost 6 bases to trimming and J lost 5 bases, with 10 bases between them. Looked up from germline, CDR1 is LNHDA and CDR2 is SQIVND (reference sequence). The CDR3 loop reads CASRRTPYGYTF. CDR3 nucleotide sequence: TGTGCCAGTAGGAGGACACCGTATGGCTACACCTTC.

The sample holds one count of this clone. The V call is TRBV9, the J call TRBJ2-2, with TRBD1 identical over 10 bases. The length of the CDR3 is 15 residues. Germline trimming cut 4 bases from V and 5 bases from J; bases unmatched to any gene: 5. CDR1 and CDR2 from the germline V gene are SGDLS and YYNGEE. CDR3 protein: CASSRTGGFTGELFF. The DNA of the CDR3 is TGTGCCAGCAGCCGGACAGGGGGATTTACCGGGGAGCTGTTTTTT.

This chain connects TRBV7-2 to TRBJ2-5; the match to TRBD1 covers 7 bases. The germline V gene has CDR1 SGHTA and CDR2 FQGNSA. The CDR3 covers 14 residues. Unmatched junction bases numbered 3, after V lost 4 bases and J lost 1 base. The CDR3: CASSSGQPQETQYF. CDR3 bases: TGTGCCAGCAGCTCGGGACAGCCCCAAGAGACCCAGTACTTC.

This chain links TRBV6-5 with TRBJ1-3; tentatively, D is TRBD1 (6 bases). The CDR3 runs to 13 residues. V was shortened by 6 bases and J by 3 bases, with 9 bases between the two germline ends. Germline V gene data show CDR1 as MNHEY and CDR2 as SVGAGI. This CDR3 is CASRGAGGNTIYF. CDR3 nucleotide sequence: TGTGCCAGCAGGGGGGCAGGTGGAAACACCATATATTTT.

This chain links TRBV5-4 with TRBJ1-2; tentative D call: TRBD1 (6 bases). This CDR3 spans 13 amino acids. V was trimmed by 2 bases and J by 6 bases, leaving 11 bases between them. Germline CDR1 and CDR2: SGHNT and YYREEE (reference sequence). The CDR3 DNA reads as TGTGCCAGCAGCTTACAGGGATTTCATGGCTACACCTTC. Its translation: CASSLQGFHGYTF.

The rearrangement links TRBV7-6 to TRBJ2-5, with a tentative D call TRBD1 (5 bases). The CDR3 consists of 15 residues. The germline V gene has CDR1 SGHVS and CDR2 FNYEAQ. The germline V and J ends were trimmed by 1 base and 3 bases, with 12 bases remaining between them. The CDR3: CASSLVSRVEETQYF. CDR3 DNA: TGTGCCAGCAGCTTAGTTTCCAGGGTGGAAGAGACCCAGTACTTC.

This rearrangement joins TRBV6-1 to TRBJ2-7; weak D call: TRBD1 (5 bases). Looked up from germline, CDR1 is MNHNS and CDR2 is SASEGT. The CDR3 has 13 residues. V was pared by 6 bases and J by 2 bases, with 11 bases between. CDR3 region: CASRETGTYEQYF. DNA for the CDR3: TGTGCCAGCAGAGAAACAGGAACCTACGAGCAGTACTTC.

This rearrangement joins TRBV7-9 to TRBJ2-7; a weak D match, TRBD1 (6 bases). Trimming removed 2 bases at V and 3 bases at J, with 23 bases between. The CDR3 spans 18 residues. Germline V lookup: CDR1 SEHNR, CDR2 FQNEAQ (reference sequence). The CDR3 DNA is TGTGCCAGCAGCTTATGGGACACCCTTATACCGGGGAGCTACGAGCAGTACTTC. This sequence encodes CASSLWDTLIPGSYEQYF.

V gene TRBV6-5 combines with J gene TRBJ2-7; 10 bases are a match to TRBD1. Germline CDR1 reads MNHEY; CDR2 reads SVGAGI. Germline trimming cut 6 bases from V and 1 base from J; bases unmatched to any gene: 6. The CDR3 runs to 15 residues. The CDR3 spells CASSRDRGPSYEQYF. DNA for the CDR3: TGTGCCAGCAGCCGTGACAGGGGGCCTTCCTACGAGCAGTACTTC.

The V call is TRBV7-9, the J call TRBJ1-6; 7 positions match TRBD1. Germline CDR1 and CDR2: SEHNR and FQNEAQ (reference sequence). Trimming at V came to 4 bases and at J to 10 bases, leaving 10 bases not matched to a gene. The CDR3 sequence is 15 residues long. CDR3 residues: CASSSGTDGWSPLHF. CDR3 coding DNA: TGTGCCAGCAGCTCAGGGACAGATGGATGGTCACCCCTCCACTTT.

This chain joins TRBV3-1 (or the pseudogene TRBV3-2) and TRBJ1-1; 7 bases map to TRBD1. V lost 7 bases, J lost 4 bases, and 12 bases stayed unmatched. The CDR3 is 15 residues long. Germline assignment: CDR1 LGHDT and CDR2 YNNKEL (reference sequence). This chain's CDR3 is CASNPSRQGGTEAFF. In DNA, the CDR3 is TGTGCCAGCAACCCCTCTAGACAGGGTGGCACTGAAGCTTTCTTT.

This clone was counted once. V gene TRBV6-5 combines with J gene TRBJ2-7; 9 bases are shared with TRBD1. Germline values: CDR1 MNHEY, CDR2 SVGAGI. The J segment lost 4 bases and the V segment lost 7 bases, leaving 8 bases of the junction unmatched. The CDR3 runs to 14 residues. In DNA, the CDR3 is TGTGCCAGCAAACCGGGACAGGGAAGTTACGAGCAGTACTTC. Its translation: CASKPGQGSYEQYF.

This clone was seen a single time. This chain joins TRBV13 and TRBJ1-1; the D gene is possibly TRBD1 (5 bases). Germline assignment: CDR1 PRHDT and CDR2 FYEKMQ (reference sequence). The V end lost 2 bases, the J end lost 1 base, and 17 bases lay between the germline ends. This CDR3 is built from 17 residues. The CDR3 DNA is TGTGCCAGCAGCTTACTCTTGGGGCGGGGCAGGAACACTGAAGCTTTCTTT. Its protein is CASSLLLGRGRNTEAFF.

The V call is TRBV15, the J call TRBJ2-3, with D tentatively TRBD2 (7 bases). CDR3 length: 16 amino acids. V dropped 0 bases and J dropped 5 bases, with 15 bases sitting between them. Looked up from germline, CDR1 is LNHNV and CDR2 is YYDKDF (reference sequence). CDR3 nucleotides: TGTGCCACCAGCAGAGAAGTGGGGGGGCGTGGAGATACGCAGTATTTT. This gives the protein CATSREVGGRGDTQYF.

The V gene is TRBV7-3, the J gene TRBJ2-1; 11 positions match TRBD2. The CDR3 runs 14 residues. Unmatched junction bases numbered 4, after V lost 4 bases and J lost 8 bases. Germline V CDR1 and CDR2: SGHTA, FQGTGA. The CDR3 sequence: CASSSTSGGDEQFF. The CDR3 DNA reads as TGTGCCAGCAGCTCCACTAGCGGGGGCGATGAGCAGTTCTTC.

This sequence joins TRBV10-2 and TRBJ1-5; D might be TRBD1 (5 bases). In germline, CDR1 is WSHSY, CDR2 SAAADI. V was pared by 2 bases and J by 7 bases, with 9 bases between. This CDR3 has 13 residues. The CDR3 DNA is TGCGCCAGCAGTGAGCAGGGCGCGCAGCCCCAGCATTTT. Translated, it gives CASSEQGAQPQHF.

The chain carries TRBV20-1 and TRBJ1-1; TRBD1 agrees at 8 bases. After removal of 6 bases from V and 5 bases from J, the junction contained 8 bases not matched to a gene. Germline V gene lookup returns CDR1 DFQATT and CDR2 SNEGSKA (reference sequence). CDR3 length: 13 residues. CDR3 sequence: CSASRTGQTEAFF. The CDR3 nucleotides are TGCAGTGCCAGTAGGACAGGGCAAACTGAAGCTTTCTTT.

The CDR3 loop is CASSQDRGDTEAFF. The CDR3, as DNA: TGCGCCAGCAGCCAAGATCGGGGTGACACTGAAGCTTTCTTT. J is TRBJ1-1 and V is TRBV4-3; D is ambiguous. Between the trimmed V and J ends, which lost 0 bases and 3 bases, there was a span of 8 bases. The CDR3 extends over 14 amino acids. Looked up from germline, CDR1 is LGHNA and CDR2 is YSLEER.

This clone was picked up one time. V gene TRBV30 combines with J gene TRBJ1-3; TRBD1 matches 7 bases. The V and J ends lost 1 base and 2 bases, in that order; junction bases with no gene match: 2. The CDR3 spans 14 residues. Germline values: CDR1 GTSNPN, CDR2 SVGIG (reference sequence). CDR3 in DNA: TGTGCCTGGAGTGGAGGGGGCGCTGGAAACACCATATATTTT. It specifies CAWSGGGAGNTIYF.

The chain combines TRBV6-5 with TRBJ1-3; TRBD1 matches 7 bases. This CDR3 region has 14 residues. Germline CDR1 MNHEY, CDR2 SVGAGI. V was clipped by 6 bases and J by 9 bases; unmatched bases: 11. This CDR3 is CASREGQISSTIYF. The CDR3 DNA reads TGTGCCAGCAGAGAGGGACAGATATCTTCCACCATATATTTT.

The chain combines TRBV29-1 with TRBJ1-1; D is unclear. Trimming removed 1 base at V and 0 bases at J, with 9 bases between. In germline, CDR1 is SQVTM, CDR2 ANQGSEA. The length of the CDR3 is 14 residues. The CDR3, as DNA: TGCAGCGTTGAAGTAGCCGACCTGAACACTGAAGCTTTCTTT. The encoded protein is CSVEVADLNTEAFF. Filled out from reference TRBV29-1 and TRBJ1-1, the complete variable domain reads SAVISQKPSRDICQRGTSLTIQCQVDSQVTMMFWYRQQPGQSLTLIATANQGSEATYESGFVIDKFPISRPNLTFSTLTVSNMSPEDSSIYLCSVEVADLNTEAFFGQGTRLTVV.

Concerning this clone: Within the sample, other DNA sequences also encode this same CDR3. V usage is TRBV11-2 and J usage is TRBJ2-5, with no clear D. Trimming stripped 1 base from V and 3 bases from J, with 6 bases between. This CDR3 is 13 amino acids long. The germline V gene encodes CDR1 SGHAT and CDR2 FQNNGV. The CDR3 protein is CASSLGLKETQYF. The CDR3 DNA sequence: TGTGCCAGCAGCTTAGGGCTTAAAGAGACCCAGTACTTC.

The genes are TRBV11-2 and TRBJ1-2; D unresolved. The CDR3 consists of 13 residues. V gave up 5 bases and J gave up 8 bases, with 15 bases separating them. The germline V gene encodes CDR1 SGHAT and CDR2 FQNNGV. The CDR3 loop reads CASSPTSLGGYTF. DNA for the CDR3: TGTGCCAGCAGCCCTACTTCGCTAGGAGGCTACACCTTC.